This T cell receptor (beta chain) is drawn from a study of cytomegalovirus exposure and HLA in healthy donors. On the study more broadly: Drawn from HLA-typed donors, 80 million to 95 million unique TCRs were held in an early data release. In terms of ancestry, the Caucasian-associated cluster contained roughly 81% of the approximately 400 genotyped donors. General study findings and limits: Rare sequences made up most TCRs, while some public TCRs were found in many donors. Researchers catalogued 164 TCR beta chains as cytomegalovirus-associated.

With 60 Vbeta and 13 Jbeta primers, the PCR was carried out. Some clones are missing from TCRdb's copy, which holds only in-frame ones; the method was immunoSEQ multiplex PCR. The data hold approximately 73,000 clones, with roughly 60% observed a single time. The germline CDR1 and CDR2 sequences are SGHVS and FNYEAQ. The V and J ends lost 4 bases and 2 bases respectively, with 12 bases between them. The CDR3 extends over 14 amino acids. This clone was seen more than once but under ten times. The antigen remains unidentified. The TCR originated in a man aged 30 to 39 in good health and CMV-seropositive. Specimen: PBMCs. V and J are TRBV7-6 and TRBJ2-7; the D gene is possibly TRBD1 (6 bases). CDR3 nucleotides: TGTGCCAGCAGCTCATTACAGGGCCCCTACGAGCAGTACTTC. Amino acid sequence: CASSSLQGPYEQYF.